This TCR beta chain was recorded in a study of shared clonotypes between healthy human individuals. Study information: CD4 naive and memory got three plates each, CD8 naive two, CD8 memory one.

In germline, CDR1 is LNHDA, CDR2 SQIVND (reference sequence). The trim removed 3 bases at V and 11 bases at J, leaving 6 bases unmatched. This CDR3 has 13 residues. Using immunoSEQ multiplex PCR, the repertoire was profiled, and TCRdb retains in-frame clones only, with some absent. The table lists more than 2,000,000 clones, 80% to 95% of them singletons. J is TRBJ2-1 and V is TRBV19, with 8 bases identical to TRBD2. This sequence was found in a man younger than 35 in good health. Some clones in this sample may be carry-over from other donors' samples. The material sequenced was naive CD4+ T cells from PBMCs. As to subset: CD45RA+ positively selected. DNA for the CDR3: TGTGCCAGTAGTATGCAGACTAGCGCTCAGCAGTTCTTC. It translates to CASSMQTSAQQFF.